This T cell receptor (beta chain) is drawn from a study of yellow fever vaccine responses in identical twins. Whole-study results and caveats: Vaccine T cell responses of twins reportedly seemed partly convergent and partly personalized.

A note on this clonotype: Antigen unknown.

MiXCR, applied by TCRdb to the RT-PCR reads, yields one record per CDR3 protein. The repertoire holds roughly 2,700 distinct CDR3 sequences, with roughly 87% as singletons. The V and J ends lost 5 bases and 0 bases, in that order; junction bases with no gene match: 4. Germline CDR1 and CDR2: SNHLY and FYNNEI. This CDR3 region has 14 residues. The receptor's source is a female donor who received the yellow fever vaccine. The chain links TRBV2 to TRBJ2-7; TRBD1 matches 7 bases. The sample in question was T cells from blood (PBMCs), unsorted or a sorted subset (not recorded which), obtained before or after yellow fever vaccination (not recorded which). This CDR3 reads CASSRQGNSYEQYF. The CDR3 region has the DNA TGTGCCAGCAGTCGACAGGGAAACTCCTACGAGCAGTACTTC.